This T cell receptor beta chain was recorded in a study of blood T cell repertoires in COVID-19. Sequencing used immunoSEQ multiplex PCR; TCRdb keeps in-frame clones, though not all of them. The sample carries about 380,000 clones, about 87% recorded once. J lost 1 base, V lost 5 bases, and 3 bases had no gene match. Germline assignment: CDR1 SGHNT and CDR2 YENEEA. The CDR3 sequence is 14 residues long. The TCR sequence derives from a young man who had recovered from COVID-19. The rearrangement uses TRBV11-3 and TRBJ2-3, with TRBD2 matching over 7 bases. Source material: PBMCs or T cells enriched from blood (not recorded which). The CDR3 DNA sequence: TGTGCCAGCAGCCCTGGGGGGGGCACAGATACGCAGTATTTT. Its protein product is CASSPGGGTDTQYF.